This T cell receptor (beta chain) derives from a study of blood T cell repertoires in COVID-19. Overall study context: Italy, Spain and the United States were the sources of the convalescent and acute COVID-19 samples. PBMCs, B-cell-depleted T cells, or T cells were the source of the cDNA or gDNA that made up the material.

Per the original data handling: The assay estimated nucleated cells by amplifying reference gene primers. The assay was immunoSEQ multiplex PCR, and TCRdb's table has in-frame clones only and misses some. Clone size and V and J calls were adopted from that table, with D and trimming inferred from the DNA. This table has roughly 330,000 clones, about 86% appearing once. This clone was counted a few times. The ends were cut back, 5 bases at V and 3 bases at J, with 11 bases in the middle. CDR1 and CDR2 (germline): LNHDA, SQIVND (reference sequence). The CDR3 covers 13 residues. The sample taken for sequencing was peripheral blood. This chain links TRBV19 with TRBJ2-7; D perhaps matches TRBD2 (6 bases). This TCR was recovered from a woman in her fifties or sixties with acute or convalescent COVID-19. The CDR3 DNA follows: TGTGCCAGTAGTGGTAGCGGTGGCTACGAGCAGTACTTC. Translation gives CASSGSGGYEQYF.